The clone carrying this T cell receptor beta chain has a count of ten or more. This CDR3 contains 15 residues. The V gene end was trimmed by 4 bases and the J gene end by 4 bases; junction bases not matched to a gene: 8. The sample belongs to a study of T cells in Graves' hyperthyroidism and ophthalmopathy. The investigators amplified TCR beta CDR3 regions from RNA transcripts. First-round RT-PCR with HTBI primers amplified the TCR CDR3 region. TCRdb itself ran the multiplex PCR reads through MiXCR, one entry per CDR3 protein. The repertoire holds 550,000 to 600,000 distinct CDR3 sequences, with 12% to 15% as singletons.

V usage is TRBV12-3 or TRBV12-4 and J usage is TRBJ2-7; 9 nucleotides match TRBD1. This TCR derives from a young woman with Graves' ophthalmopathy. Material for sequencing was blood. The CDR3 DNA sequence: TGTGCCAGCAGTTGGACCGGGACAGGGCTGTACGAGCAGTACTTC. Encoded protein: CASSWTGTGLYEQYF.